This T cell receptor (beta chain) was recorded in a study of blood T cell repertoires in COVID-19. In the authors' workflow: Reference gene primers were amplified, and this amplification served to estimate nucleated cell counts. Sequencing used immunoSEQ multiplex PCR; TCRdb keeps in-frame clones, though not all of them. V and J calls and clone size are given by that table; D and trimming were obtained from the DNA. The sample consists of about 200,000 clones, approximately 90% of them appearing once. From germline, CDR1 is GTSNPN and CDR2 SVGIG (reference sequence). V was pared by 3 bases and J by 0 bases, with 13 bases between. CDR3 size: 15 residues.

This TCR derives from a man aged 25-40 years with acute or convalescent COVID-19. The J gene is TRBJ2-3, the V gene TRBV30, with D possibly TRBD2 on 5 matching bases. Sequencing was done on a sample of peripheral blood. CDR3 sequence (DNA): TGTGCCTGGAGCCCCCCGGACTCTAGCACAGATACGCAGTATTTT. Its translation: CAWSPPDSSTDTQYF.